Below are 31 T cell receptor beta chains sequenced from a single sample in a study of cytomegalovirus exposure and HLA in healthy donors. Primers: 60 Vbeta forward and 13 Jbeta reverse. Assay: immunoSEQ multiplex PCR; the TCRdb copy retains only in-frame clones and omits some. The table records some 150,000 clones, around 84% of them present only once. Sequencing used PBMCs. The receptors shown here come from a middle-aged man in good health and CMV-seropositive.

The chain links TRBV6-5 to TRBJ2-7; the match to TRBD1 covers 8 bases. The germline V gene encodes CDR1 MNHEY and CDR2 SVGAGI. V lost 8 bases and J lost 4; bases outside the gene matches: 13. The CDR3 is made up of 15 amino acids. CDR3 nucleotides: TGTGCCAGCGTGCCTTCGGCAGGGGGCTTTTACGAGCAGTACTTC. This encodes CASVPSAGGFYEQYF.

The CDR3 spells CASSLSGSIYEQYF. Written as DNA, the CDR3 is TGTGCCAGCAGCTTAAGCGGGAGTATCTACGAGCAGTACTTC. The V and J genes are TRBV7-2 and TRBJ2-7; 8 positions match TRBD2. The CDR3 covers 14 residues. V dropped 2 bases and J dropped 3; count of bases not matched to a gene: 3. From germline, CDR1 is SGHTA and CDR2 FQGNSA.

This rearrangement joins TRBV10-3 to TRBJ2-7, with 8 positions matching TRBD1. With V trimmed by 6 bases and J by 2 bases, 6 bases remained unmatched. Germline CDR1 is ENHRY and CDR2 is SYGVKD. The CDR3 is made up of 14 amino acids. The CDR3 loop reads CAIRGQGTTYEQYF. CDR3 nucleotides: TGTGCCATCAGAGGACAGGGAACAACCTACGAGCAGTACTTC.

This chain links TRBV5-1 with TRBJ1-6; 9 nucleotides agree with TRBD1. The CDR3 spans 15 residues. The V gene's germline CDR1 is SGHRS and CDR2 YFSETQ. The trim removed 3 bases at V and 10 bases at J, leaving 8 bases unmatched. The CDR3 nucleotides are TGCGCCAGCAGCTCAACAGGGGGCCTCGGGTCACCCCTCCACTTT. It is translated as CASSSTGGLGSPLHF.

The rearrangement joins TRBV13 to TRBJ1-4; D is unresolved. Germline assignment: CDR1 PRHDT and CDR2 FYEKMQ (reference sequence). V lost 8 bases and J lost 7, with 8 bases in between. This CDR3 is built from 11 residues. The CDR3 DNA reads TGTGCCAGCTCCTCAGGTGAAAAACTGTTTTTT. It translates to CASSSGEKLFF.

A note on this clone: A junction end diverges from the germline sequence, so it may reflect a read error. The chain has TRBV27 and TRBJ2-7; a possible D gene is TRBD2 (6 bases). The CDR3 length is 18 residues. Germline V gives CDR1 MNHEY, CDR2 SMNVEV (reference sequence). In nucleotides, the CDR3 is TGTGCCAGCAGTCTATCCGGTTCGGGAGAGGTTCGCTCCTACGAGCAGTACTTC. Protein product: CASSLSGSGEVRSYEQYF.

This clone was seen just once. This sequence joins TRBV15 and TRBJ1-1, with a possible D match to TRBD1 (5 bases). The CDR3 covers 15 residues. Germline CDR1 and CDR2: LNHNV and YYDKDF (reference sequence). Between the trimmed V and J ends, which lost 4 bases and 1 base, there was a span of 13 bases. The CDR3 loop is CATSIDRQPNTEAFF. CDR3 bases: TGTGCCACCAGCATAGACAGACAACCGAACACTGAAGCTTTCTTT.

The chain joins TRBV19 to TRBJ1-2; D perhaps matches TRBD1 (6 bases). V lost 5 bases and J lost 0, with 19 bases in between. CDR3 length: 17 amino acids. In germline, CDR1 is LNHDA, CDR2 SQIVND (reference sequence). CDR3 in amino acids: CASSSPPGTQANYGYTF. DNA for the CDR3: TGTGCCAGTAGTTCCCCGCCCGGGACACAAGCTAACTATGGCTACACCTTC.

This chain uses TRBV9 with TRBJ2-7; possible D gene TRBD2, 6 bases. The CDR3 is 13 amino acids. Germline V gene sequence: CDR1 SGDLS, CDR2 YYNGEE. V lost 1 base, J lost 3 bases, and 8 bases lay in between. CDR3 in amino acids: CASSVSGGYEQYF. The CDR3, as DNA: TGTGCCAGCAGCGTATCCGGGGGCTACGAGCAGTACTTC.

Concerning this clone itself: Other nucleotide sequences from this sample produce the same CDR3. The chain is built from TRBV7-3 and TRBJ2-2; 7 bases fit TRBD1. Trimming cost V 5 bases and J 2 bases; bases outside gene matches: 11. The germline CDR1 and CDR2 sequences are SGHTA and FQGTGA. The CDR3 is 17 residues long. CDR3 nucleotides: TGTGCCAGCAGCGGACAGCCCGGGACAGTAAACACCGGGGAGCTGTTTTTT. Its translation: CASSGQPGTVNTGELFF.

This clone was seen once. One end of the junction varies from germline; a read error may be responsible. V is TRBV7-9 and J is TRBJ1-2; 8 bases are a match to TRBD1. This CDR3 is 14 amino acids long. Germline values: CDR1 SEHNR, CDR2 FQNEAQ (reference sequence). The CDR3 region has the DNA TGTACCAGCAGCTGGTCAGGGGGCAACTATGGCTACACCTTC. Encoded protein: CTSSWSGGNYGYTF. Full variable domain (missing parts from reference TRBV7-9 and TRBJ1-2): DTGVSQNPRHKITKRGQNVTFRCDPISEHNRLYWYRQTLGQGPEFLTYFQNEAQLEKSRLLSDRFSAERPKGSFSTLEIQRTEQGDSAMYLCTSSWSGGNYGYTFGSGTRLTVV.

The chain has TRBV10-2 and TRBJ1-2; no reliable D call. The CDR3 contains 14 residues. Trimming took 8 bases from V and 0 from J, leaving 13 bases between them. Per germline, CDR1 WSHSY and CDR2 SAAADI. CDR3 in amino acids: CASGFLQANYGYTF. DNA of the CDR3: TGCGCCAGCGGCTTCCTTCAAGCTAACTATGGCTACACCTTC.

The rearrangement joins TRBV6-4 to TRBJ2-1; 12 bases align to TRBD2. Looked up from germline, CDR1 is MRHNA and CDR2 is SNTAGT. The V segment lost 0 bases and the J segment 7 bases; nucleotides outside the gene matches: 10. The CDR3 extends over 18 amino acids. In nucleotides, the CDR3 is TGTGCCAGCAGTGACTCGAGTCGGGGACTAGCGGGTATTAATGAGCAGTTCTTC. This sequence encodes CASSDSSRGLAGINEQFF.

This clone was observed a few times. The chain links TRBV5-6 to TRBJ2-5, with 7 bases lining up with TRBD1. The length of the CDR3 is 14 residues. The germline CDR1 and CDR2 sequences are SGHDT and YYEEEE. Losses at the gene ends were 4 bases for V and 4 bases for J; bases not matched to a gene: 7. The CDR3 here is CASSQGTVGETQYF. CDR3 in DNA: TGTGCCAGCAGCCAAGGGACAGTAGGAGAGACCCAGTACTTC. The whole variable domain, filled in from reference TRBV5-6 and TRBJ2-5, reads DAGVTQSPTHLIKTRGQQVTLRCSPKSGHDTVSWYQQALGQGPQFIFQYYEEEERQRGNFPDRFSGHQFPNYSSELNVNALLLGDSALYLCASSQGTVGETQYFGPGTRLLVL.

This clone was seen only once. The chain couples TRBV18 to TRBJ2-1, with D possibly TRBD2 on 6 matching bases. The V gene's germline CDR1 is KGHSH and CDR2 LQKENI. The CDR3 has 14 residues. With 0 bases removed from V and 8 bases from J, the gap between germline ends came to 11 bases. CDR3 region: CASSPPGGRDEQFF. The CDR3 DNA reads as TGTGCCAGCTCACCACCGGGAGGTAGGGATGAGCAGTTCTTC.

The CDR3 protein is CASSSPGEGRYEQYF. The CDR3 DNA follows: TGCGCCAGCAGCTCGCCAGGGGAAGGACGGTACGAGCAGTACTTC. This chain joins TRBV5-1 and TRBJ2-7; possibly TRBD1 for D (6 bases). Per germline, CDR1 SGHRS and CDR2 YFSETQ. The CDR3 spans 15 residues. The V and J ends lost 3 bases and 4 bases respectively, with 17 bases between them.

V is TRBV7-3 and J is TRBJ2-7; perhaps TRBD1 as D (5 bases). CDR1 and CDR2 (germline): SGHTA, FQGTGA. V was cut by 2 bases and J by 3 bases, with 11 bases left in between. The CDR3 consists of 14 residues. The CDR3 region is CASSLGQGNYEQYF. Written as DNA, the CDR3 is TGTGCCAGCAGCTTAGGGCAGGGAAACTACGAGCAGTACTTC.

The count of this clone is one. The rearrangement links TRBV6-4 to TRBJ2-2; 8 bases map to TRBD1. The CDR3 has 15 residues. CDR1 is MRHNA, CDR2 SNTAGT, per germline. Trimming took 6 bases from V and 2 from J; bases not matched to a gene: 5. Here the CDR3 reads CASSRQGTNTGELFF. The CDR3 DNA follows: TGTGCCAGCAGCCGACAGGGGACCAACACCGGGGAGCTGTTTTTT.

J is TRBJ1-3 and V is TRBV9, with D unclear. Looked up from germline, CDR1 is SGDLS and CDR2 is YYNGEE. Trimming took off 0 bases at V and 0 bases at J, with 7 bases between the two ends. This CDR3 is 15 amino acids long. DNA of the CDR3: TGTGCCAGCAGCGTAGGACACAACTCTGGAAACACCATATATTTT. It translates to CASSVGHNSGNTIYF.

This chain joins TRBV18 and TRBJ2-3; D is possibly TRBD2 (6 bases). CDR1 is KGHSH, CDR2 LQKENI, per germline. This CDR3 contains 15 residues. Trimming removed 2 bases from V and 7 bases from J, with 16 bases in between. CDR3 region: CASSPEDGSFYTQYF. The CDR3 DNA is TGTGCCAGCTCACCAGAGGACGGGAGTTTTTATACGCAGTATTTT.

Points on this clone: The same CDR3 can be traced to other DNA sequences in this sample. The chain carries TRBV5-1 and TRBJ1-2, with 8 nucleotides matching TRBD1. V lost 1 base and J lost 6; bases outside the gene matches: 2. Germline lookup yields CDR1 SGHRS and CDR2 YFSETQ. The CDR3 has 13 amino acids. CDR3 DNA sequence: TGCGCCAGCAGCTTGTCACAGGGGGATGGCTACACCTTC. Protein sequence: CASSLSQGDGYTF.

The chain employs TRBV28 and TRBJ2-2; no clear D gene. The CDR3 has 13 residues. V dropped 6 bases and J dropped 6 bases, with 11 bases sitting between them. The germline V gene encodes CDR1 MDHEN and CDR2 SYDVKM. CDR3 bases: TGTGCCAGCAGACCCTATCTGGCCGGGGAGCTGTTTTTT. Amino acids: CASRPYLAGELFF.

The rearrangement uses TRBV29-1 and TRBJ2-5, with D possibly being TRBD1 (5 bases). The J call is uncertain, as TRBJ2-7 better fits the DNA end. CDR1 is SQVTM and CDR2 is ANQGSEA in the germline V gene. This CDR3 contains 14 residues. CDR3 coding DNA: TGCAGCGTTGAAGGGGCAGGGTCTAACTACGAGCAGTACTTC. Amino acids: CSVEGAGSNYEQYF.

The V call is TRBV6-5, the J call TRBJ2-5; 7 nucleotides align to TRBD1. The V segment lost 2 bases and the J segment 9 bases; nucleotides outside the gene matches: 9. This CDR3 has 14 residues. Germline V gene data show CDR1 as MNHEY and CDR2 as SVGAGI. CDR3 region: CASSYAGGSMAQYF. The CDR3 coding sequence is TGTGCCAGCAGTTACGCAGGGGGTTCGATGGCCCAGTACTTC.

CDR3 residues: CASSQEDRGRPQKFYEQYF. CDR3 sequence (DNA): TGCGCCAGCAGCCAAGAGGACAGGGGGCGACCTCAGAAGTTCTACGAGCAGTACTTC. The rearrangement uses TRBV4-1 and TRBJ2-7, with 11 bases lining up with TRBD1. This CDR3 is built from 19 residues. Per germline, CDR1 MGHRA and CDR2 YSYEKL. V shed 0 bases, J shed 3 bases, and the junction held 13 bases outside the gene matches.

The chain has TRBV25-1 and TRBJ1-4; 10 nucleotides align to TRBD1. Per germline, CDR1 MGHDK and CDR2 SYGVNS. J lost 8 bases, V lost 3 bases, and 3 bases had no gene match. CDR3 size: 14 residues. The CDR3 sequence: CASSETGGEEKLFF. In DNA, the CDR3 is TGTGCCAGCAGTGAGACAGGGGGCGAGGAAAAACTGTTTTTT.

The V gene is TRBV5-1, the J gene TRBJ1-4; D is ambiguous. CDR1 is SGHRS and CDR2 is YFSETQ in the germline V gene. The length of the CDR3 is 13 residues. V was trimmed by 5 bases and J by 7 bases, leaving 12 bases between them. The CDR3 reads CASSIRVGEKLFF. The DNA for the CDR3 is TGCGCCAGCAGTATCCGGGTGGGTGAAAAACTGTTTTTT. Full variable domain (rest looked up from reference TRBV5-1 and TRBJ1-4): KAGVTQTPRYLIKTRGQQVTLSCSPISGHRSVSWYQQTPGQGLQFLFEYFSETQRNKGNFPGRFSGRQFSNSRSEMNVSTLELGDSALYLCASSIRVGEKLFFGSGTQLSVL.

This chain connects TRBV15 to TRBJ2-5; a possible D gene is TRBD1 (6 bases). Trimming left V 0 bases short and J 2 bases short, with 10 bases between. Germline V gives CDR1 LNHNV, CDR2 YYDKDF (reference sequence). This CDR3 comprises 15 residues. CDR3 DNA sequence: TGTGCCACCAGCAGAGACACAGGGCCGCAAGAGACCCAGTACTTC. Encoded protein: CATSRDTGPQETQYF.

This clone has just a few counts. This chain joins TRBV5-4 and TRBJ2-7, with unresolved D. The ends were cut back, 0 bases at V and 7 bases at J, with 14 bases in the middle. CDR1 and CDR2 (germline): SGHNT, YYREEE (reference sequence). CDR3 length: 14 amino acids. The CDR3 region has the DNA TGTGCCAGCAGCTTGGAGTCAGCGAGTGATGAGCAGTACTTC. Amino acids: CASSLESASDEQYF.

Comment on this clone: One end of the junction does not line up with germline, which may come from a read error. The rearrangement links TRBV7-9 to TRBJ2-5; the D gene is possibly TRBD1 (5 bases). Germline assignment: CDR1 SEHNR and CDR2 FQNEAQ (reference sequence). The CDR3 runs to 14 residues. The CDR3 DNA is TGTTCCAGCAGCTCCGACAGTTTCCAAGAGACCCAGTACTTC. Amino acids: CSSSSDSFQETQYF.

V gene TRBV9 combines with J gene TRBJ1-4; weak D call: TRBD1 (5 bases). The ends were cut back, 0 bases at V and 0 bases at J, with 12 bases in the middle. The CDR3 length is 17 residues. CDR1 is SGDLS, CDR2 YYNGEE, per germline. The CDR3 spells CASSVGGLFTTNEKLFF. Here the CDR3 DNA reads TGTGCCAGCAGCGTAGGGGGACTCTTCACAACTAATGAAAAACTGTTTTTT.